A selection of T cell receptor beta chains follows, all from one sample in a study of blood T cell repertoires in COVID-19. Some clones are missing from TCRdb's copy, which holds only in-frame ones; the method was immunoSEQ multiplex PCR. The data hold fewer than 150,000 clones, with approximately 85% observed a single time. Sequenced material: peripheral blood. Receptor source: a human donor in a cohort sampled during active COVID-19. The CDR3 runs from the conserved cysteine through the conserved F or W. Fields, in order: D gene, V gene, J gene, clone size, CDR3 protein, CDR3 DNA. D genes are given only for firm matches. Size values are once, few and many counts, or a class for expanded clones, and some rows have none.

NA	TRBV6-6	TRBJ1-5	NA	CATIGGGPQPQHF	TGTGCCACCATAGGGGGGGGCCCTCAGCCCCAGCATTTT
NA	TRBV5-6	TRBJ2-3	few	CASSSTGWGLKDTQYF	TGTGCCAGCAGCTCCACTGGGTGGGGGCTCAAAGATACGCAGTATTTT
TRBD2	TRBV10-1	TRBJ2-3	once	CASSHGPVLAENSSTDTQYF	TGCGCCAGCAGTCACGGTCCGGTCCTAGCGGAGAACTCTAGCACAGATACGCAGTATTTT
TRBD1	TRBV4-3	TRBJ1-1	once	CASSQEMAGGVEEGAFF	TGCGCCAGCAGCCAAGAGATGGCAGGGGGAGTCGAAGAGGGGGCTTTCTTT
NA	TRBV19	TRBJ2-3	NA	CASSIRLSTDTQYF	TGTGCCAGTAGTATCCGACTAAGTACAGATACGCAGTATTTT
TRBD2	TRBV29-1	TRBJ2-5	NA	CSVGEGLGETQYF	TGCAGCGTTGGGGAGGGGTTGGGGGAGACCCAGTACTTC
TRBD2	TRBV6-4	TRBJ2-3	NA	CASSATSGATDTQYF	TGTGCCAGCAGTGCGACTAGCGGGGCCACAGATACGCAGTATTTT
NA	TRBV27	TRBJ2-7	NA	CASSLGGTYEQYF	TGTGCCAGCAGTTTGGGCGGGACTTACGAGCAGTACTTC
TRBD1	TRBV6-5	TRBJ1-2	NA	CASSYRLRDRGYGYTF	TGTGCCAGCAGTTACCGCCTTCGGGACAGGGGCTATGGCTACACCTTC
TRBD1	TRBV5-6	TRBJ2-3	NA	CASSLQGQTDTQYF	TGTGCCAGCAGCTTACAGGGGCAGACAGATACGCAGTATTTT
NA	TRBV30	TRBJ2-3	NA	CAWRGQPLDTQYF	TGTGCCTGGAGAGGACAGCCCCTGGATACGCAGTATTTT
NA	TRBV7-9	TRBJ1-1	NA	CASSPGFWARNTEAFF	TGTGCCAGCAGCCCAGGGTTTTGGGCCCGGAACACTGAAGCTTTCTTT
TRBD1	TRBV15	TRBJ2-2	NA	CATSRTGDTGELFF	TGTGCCACCAGCAGGACAGGGGACACCGGGGAGCTGTTTTTT
NA	TRBV9	TRBJ1-1	NA	CASSGQQHTNTEAFF	TGTGCCAGCAGCGGACAACAGCATACCAACACTGAAGCTTTCTTT
TRBD1	TRBV18	TRBJ1-2	NA	CASSPPSGTAYGYTF	TGTGCCAGCTCACCACCGTCCGGGACAGCGTATGGCTACACCTTC
TRBD1	TRBV27	TRBJ1-1	once	CASSWTGGRTEAFF	TGTGCCAGCAGTTGGACAGGGGGAAGAACTGAAGCTTTCTTT
NA	TRBV6-2/TRBV6-3	TRBJ2-2	NA	CASSQIMTGTGELFF	TGTGCCAGCAGCCAGATAATGACAGGCACCGGGGAGCTGTTTTTT
TRBD2	TRBV5-6	TRBJ2-1	NA	CASRPGLAERHTLEQFF	TGTGCCAGCAGGCCGGGACTAGCGGAACGGCATACTTTGGAGCAGTTCTTC
NA	TRBV19	TRBJ2-3	NA	CASSIRQRASTDTQYF	TGTGCCAGTAGTATCCGCCAGCGGGCTAGCACAGATACGCAGTATTTT
NA	TRBV24-1	TRBJ2-2	NA	CATGEIGELFF	TGTGCCACGGGCGAAATAGGAGAGCTGTTTTTT
NA	TRBV7-9	TRBJ1-3	NA	CAATSGASGNTIYF	TGTGCCGCTACCTCGGGAGCCTCTGGAAACACCATATATTTT
NA	TRBV7-8	TRBJ1-1	few	CASSLEPSLGEAFF	TGTGCCAGCAGCTTAGAACCTTCACTAGGTGAAGCTTTCTTT
TRBD1	TRBV2	TRBJ1-4	few	CASTLGQGGEKLFF	TGTGCCAGCACCCTGGGACAGGGGGGGGAAAAACTGTTTTTT
NA	TRBV25-1	TRBJ2-2	NA	CASSVLSGTPNTGELFF	TGTGCCAGCAGTGTCCTCTCCGGGACTCCTAACACCGGGGAGCTGTTTTTT
NA	TRBV4-3	TRBJ1-2	NA	CASSQRAGGLGYGYTF	TGCGCCAGCAGCCAGAGGGCCGGGGGGTTGGGCTATGGCTACACCTTC
NA	TRBV4-1	TRBJ2-3	NA	CASSLAGTDTQYF	TGCGCCAGCAGCCTCGCGGGGACAGATACGCAGTATTTT
NA	TRBV28	TRBJ2-2	NA	CASTKGGATGELFF	TGTGCCAGCACCAAGGGGGGGGCGACCGGGGAGCTGTTTTTT
NA	TRBV7-9	TRBJ2-1	NA	CASSYSTRNNEQFF	TGTGCCAGCAGTTATTCGACTAGAAACAATGAGCAGTTCTTC
NA	TRBV9	TRBJ2-1	NA	CASSVATAYNEQFF	TGTGCCAGCAGCGTTGCGACAGCCTACAATGAGCAGTTCTTC
NA	TRBV7-2	TRBJ1-1	many	CASSREAGHLNTEAFF	TGTGCCAGCAGCAGAGAAGCAGGCCACTTGAACACTGAAGCTTTCTTT
TRBD1	TRBV27	TRBJ2-6	NA	CASSTPDRALSGANVLTF	TGTGCCAGCAGTACTCCGGACAGGGCCCTCTCTGGGGCCAACGTCCTGACTTTC
TRBD2	TRBV10-1	TRBJ2-3	once	CASSELAGNRVTDTQYF	TGCGCCAGCAGTGAACTAGCGGGAAATCGGGTCACAGATACGCAGTATTTT
NA	TRBV19	TRBJ1-5	few	CASSITITGYQPQHF	TGTGCCAGTAGTATAACGATTACAGGGTATCAGCCCCAGCATTTT
NA	TRBV7-2	TRBJ2-7	NA	CASSLELAVIYEQYF	TGTGCCAGCAGCTTAGAGTTAGCGGTGATCTACGAGCAGTACTTC
NA	TRBV12-3/TRBV12-4	TRBJ2-5	NA	CASSFINQETQYF	TGTGCCAGCAGTTTCATCAACCAAGAGACCCAGTACTTC
NA	TRBV19	TRBJ1-3	NA	CASSTGISGNTIYF	TGTGCCAGTAGTACAGGGATCTCTGGAAACACCATATATTTT
NA	TRBV5-4	TRBJ1-4	NA	CASSSDRTTNEKLFF	TGTGCCAGCAGCTCAGACAGGACAACTAATGAAAAACTGTTTTTT
NA	TRBV3-1/TRBV3-2	TRBJ2-2	NA	CASNSRSNTGELFF	TGTGCCAGCAACTCGAGGTCAAACACCGGGGAGCTGTTTTTT
NA	TRBV5-8	TRBJ1-1	NA	CASRHLTEAFF	TGTGCCAGCAGACACCTTACTGAAGCTTTCTTT
TRBD1	TRBV7-8	TRBJ1-2	NA	CASSNRGVQGVYGYTF	TGTGCCAGCAGCAATAGAGGGGTACAGGGGGTCTATGGCTACACCTTC
NA	TRBV24-1	TRBJ1-1	NA	CATSDLVGRAFF	TGTGCCACCAGTGATTTGGTGGGGCGAGCTTTCTTT
TRBD2	TRBV7-6	TRBJ2-1	NA	CASSEGLAGVQFF	TGTGCCAGCAGCGAGGGACTAGCGGGGGTTCAGTTCTTC
TRBD2	TRBV5-1	TRBJ2-5	NA	CASSLGGTREETQYF	TGCGCCAGCAGCTTGGGGGGGACTAGAGAAGAGACCCAGTACTTC
TRBD1	TRBV18	TRBJ1-1	NA	CASSPKRGLDTEAFF	TGTGCCAGCTCACCTAAAAGGGGGCTAGACACTGAAGCTTTCTTT
NA	TRBV2	TRBJ2-1	NA	CASRGALIWDLGDEQFF	TGTGCCAGCAGGGGGGCCTTAATCTGGGATCTTGGGGATGAGCAGTTCTTC
TRBD1	TRBV6-6	TRBJ2-7	once	CASRPFRDRVHEQYF	TGTGCCAGCAGACCCTTCAGGGACAGGGTCCACGAGCAGTACTTC
TRBD1	TRBV4-1	TRBJ1-2	few	CASSQPRQGANYGYTF	TGCGCCAGCAGCCAACCAAGACAGGGAGCTAACTATGGCTACACCTTC
TRBD1	TRBV15	TRBJ2-1	NA	CATSRETGAYNEQFF	TGTGCCACCAGCAGGGAAACAGGGGCCTACAATGAGCAGTTCTTC
NA	TRBV27	TRBJ2-3	few	CASSLVLTTGTDTQYF	TGTGCCAGCAGTTTAGTCCTCACCACTGGCACAGATACGCAGTATTTT
NA	TRBV7-2	TRBJ2-3	NA	CASSLAGGSDTQYF	TGTGCCAGCAGCTTAGCCGGCGGTTCAGATACGCAGTATTTT
NA	TRBV19	TRBJ2-7	NA	CASSTGWGTYEQYF	TGTGCCAGTAGTACAGGGTGGGGAACCTACGAGCAGTACTTC
NA	TRBV7-9	TRBJ2-2	NA	CASSFLAMIPGELFF	TGTGCCAGCAGCTTCCTAGCTATGATCCCCGGGGAGCTGTTTTTT
NA	TRBV9	TRBJ1-2	NA	CASSVELSYGYTF	TGTGCCAGCAGCGTAGAGCTTTCCTATGGCTACACCTTC
TRBD1	TRBV15	TRBJ1-1	NA	CATSRAGQGPPEAFF	TGTGCCACCAGCAGAGCGGGACAGGGGCCCCCTGAAGCTTTCTTT